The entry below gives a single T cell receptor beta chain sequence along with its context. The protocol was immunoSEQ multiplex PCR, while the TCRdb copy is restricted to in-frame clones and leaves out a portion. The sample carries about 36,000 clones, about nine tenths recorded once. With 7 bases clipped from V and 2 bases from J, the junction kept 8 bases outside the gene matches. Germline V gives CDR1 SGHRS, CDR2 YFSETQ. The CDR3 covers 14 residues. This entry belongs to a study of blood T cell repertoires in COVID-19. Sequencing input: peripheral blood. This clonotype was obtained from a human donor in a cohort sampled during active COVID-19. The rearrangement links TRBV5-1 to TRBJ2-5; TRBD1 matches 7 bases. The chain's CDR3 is CASSFWDSQETQYF. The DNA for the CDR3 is TGCGCCAGCTCCTTTTGGGACAGTCAAGAGACCCAGTACTTC.